A selection of T cell receptor beta chains follows, all from one sample in a study of cytomegalovirus exposure and HLA in healthy donors. Assay: immunoSEQ multiplex PCR; the TCRdb copy retains only in-frame clones and omits some. The table shows under 150,000 clones, with approximately 81% occurring only once. The sequencing sample was made of PBMCs. Receptors originate from a man between 18 and 35 years old in good health and CMV-seronegative. CDR3s include the opening cysteine and the closing phenylalanine or tryptophan. A D gene is named only where the DNA matches it firmly. For some rows the clone size is stated as once, few or many, or as a class when expanded; others skip it.

d_call j_call clone_size v_call cdr3_nt cdr3_aa
- TRBJ2-2 - TRBV7-3 TGTGCCAGCAGCTTCCAGATCACCGGGGAGCTGTTTTTT CASSFQITGELFF
TRBD1 TRBJ1-1 few TRBV30 TGTGCCTGGAGTCCAGGCCTAGGGGGCGGGAACACTGAAGCTTTCTTT CAWSPGLGGGNTEAFF
TRBD1 TRBJ2-1 - TRBV19 TGTGCCAGTAGTATAGTTGGACAGGGGGTGTGCGTGCAGTTCTTC CASSIVGQGVCVQFF
TRBD2 TRBJ2-7 - TRBV7-2 TGTGCCAGCAGCTTAGAACCGGGAGGGGAGCAGTACTTC CASSLEPGGEQYF
TRBD2 TRBJ2-3 once TRBV12-5 TGTGCTAGTGGTTTGGTACGGGTAGCGGGAAGCACAGATACGCAGTATTTT CASGLVRVAGSTDTQYF
TRBD1 TRBJ2-7 - TRBV27 TGTGCCAGCAGCCCGGGACAGGGGATTTACGAGCAGTACTTC CASSPGQGIYEQYF
- TRBJ2-2 - TRBV18 TGTGCCAGCTCACCGGCGGAAGGGGCTGCCGGGGAGCTGTTTTTT CASSPAEGAAGELFF
- TRBJ2-7 - TRBV27 TGTGCCAGCAGTTTAAAACCCAGGGTGGGTGTTTACGAGCAGTACTTC CASSLKPRVGVYEQYF
- TRBJ1-5 - TRBV7-2 TGTGCCAGCAGCTTAGATCCAGGGCGCAATCAGCCCCAGCATTTT CASSLDPGRNQPQHF
- TRBJ1-4 - TRBV14 TGTGCCAGCAGCCACCGGCGGGGATCTCGGGGTGAAAAACTGTTTTTT CASSHRRGSRGEKLFF
- TRBJ2-1 - TRBV5-4 TGTGCCAGCAGCTTGAGGGAGAGTGAGCAGTTCTTC CASSLRESEQFF
- TRBJ1-1 - TRBV7-2 TGTGCCAGCAGCTCCGCGACAGTGAACACTGAAGCTTTCTTT CASSSATVNTEAFF
- TRBJ1-4 once TRBV27 TGTGCCAGCAGTTTATCAGCGGGGGGCGGTGAAAAACTGTTTTTT CASSLSAGGGEKLFF
- TRBJ2-7 - TRBV5-8 TGTGCCAGCAGCTTGGCACCTTATCGAGGCGGGCAGTACTTC CASSLAPYRGGQYF
TRBD1 TRBJ2-2 - TRBV5-4 TGTGCCAGCAGGGCCGGGACAGGCGCGAACACCGGGGAGCTGTTTTTT CASRAGTGANTGELFF
- TRBJ1-1 - TRBV28 TGTGCCAGCAGTACAACCGGGAGGTTCACTGAAGCTTTCTTT CASSTTGRFTEAFF
TRBD2 TRBJ2-1 - TRBV6-5 TGTGCCAGCAGTCTCCTAGCGGGAAGCCCCAATGAGCAGTTCTTC CASSLLAGSPNEQFF
TRBD2 TRBJ2-3 - TRBV9 TGTGCCAGCAGCGTTCGACTAGCGGGAGGCACAGATACGCAGTATTTT CASSVRLAGGTDTQYF
TRBD1 TRBJ1-5 - TRBV19 TGTGCCAGTAGTACCCACTCTCTACCTGGACAGGGGGGGCATAGTCAGCCCCAGCATTTT CASSTHSLPGQGGHSQPQHF